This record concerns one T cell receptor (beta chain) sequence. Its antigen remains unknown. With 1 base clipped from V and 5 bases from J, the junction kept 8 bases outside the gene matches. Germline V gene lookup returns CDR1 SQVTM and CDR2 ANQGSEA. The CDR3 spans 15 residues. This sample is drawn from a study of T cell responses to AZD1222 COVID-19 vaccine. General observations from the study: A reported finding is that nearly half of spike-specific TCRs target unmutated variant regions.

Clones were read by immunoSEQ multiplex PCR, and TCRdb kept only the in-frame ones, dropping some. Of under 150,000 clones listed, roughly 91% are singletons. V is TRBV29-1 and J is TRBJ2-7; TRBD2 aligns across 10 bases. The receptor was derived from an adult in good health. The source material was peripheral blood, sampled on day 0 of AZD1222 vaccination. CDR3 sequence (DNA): TGCAGCGTTGAAGGGAGAGCGGGAGGGCCCCACGAGCAGTACTTC. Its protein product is CSVEGRAGGPHEQYF.